The 14 T cell receptor beta chains presented below share a single source sample, sequenced in a study of CD8 T cells in Susac syndrome. RNA, at about 0.45 to 1 ug, was reverse transcribed with random hexamers. TCRdb reprocessed the immunoSEQ multiplex PCR reads via MiXCR and lists one record per CDR3 protein. Among 70,000 to 100,000 distinct CDR3 sequences listed, approximately 96% were seen once. The material sequenced was CD8+ T cells from PBMCs. These receptors originate from a human donor with Susac syndrome.

The V call is TRBV15, the J call TRBJ1-6; tentatively, D is TRBD1 (5 bases). Per the germline V gene, CDR1 is LNHNV and CDR2 is YYDKDF (reference sequence). Trimming pared 0 bases from V and 6 bases from J, leaving 15 bases between. The CDR3 contains 17 residues. The CDR3 is CATSRDQRPGGNSPLHF. The CDR3 DNA reads TGTGCCACCAGCAGAGATCAAAGGCCGGGGGGTAATTCACCCCTCCACTTT.

The chain couples TRBV28 to TRBJ2-5, with D possibly TRBD1 on 6 matching bases. The CDR3 length is 15 residues. Between the trimmed V and J ends, which lost 4 bases and 0 bases, there was a span of 12 bases. Germline CDR1 and CDR2: MDHEN and SYDVKM. The CDR3 protein is CASSSGQGHQETQYF. The CDR3 nucleotides are TGTGCCAGCAGTTCCGGGCAGGGGCACCAAGAGACCCAGTACTTC.

The rearrangement uses TRBV3-1 and TRBJ2-1; D is unclear. Trimming left V 0 bases short and J 6 bases short, with 6 bases between. CDR1 is LGHDT and CDR2 is YNNKEL in the germline V gene (reference sequence). The CDR3 consists of 13 residues. As DNA, the CDR3 is TGTGCCAGCAGCCAAGATAAGCCCAATGAGCAGTTCTTC. Residues: CASSQDKPNEQFF.

V is TRBV29-1 and J is TRBJ2-7, with TRBD2 as a possible D gene (5 bases). Germline CDR1 and CDR2: SQVTM and ANQGSEA. The germline V and J ends were trimmed by 6 bases and 6 bases, with 12 bases remaining between them. CDR3 length: 11 residues. DNA for the CDR3: TGCAGCGTCGACCGGGGATTCGAGCAGTACTTC. This encodes CSVDRGFEQYF.

The J gene is TRBJ1-1, the V gene TRBV25-1; D gene unclear. V was trimmed by 5 bases and J by 3 bases, leaving 4 bases between them. There are 11 residues in the CDR3. Germline CDR1 MGHDK, CDR2 SYGVNS. DNA of the CDR3: TGTGCCAGCAGTTACTACACTGAAGCTTTCTTT. Its translation: CASSYYTEAFF.

The chain employs TRBV28 and TRBJ2-5; 8 nucleotides agree with TRBD2. The CDR3 has 13 amino acids. Trimming removed 5 bases from V and 8 bases from J; junction bases left unmatched: 7. Germline assignment: CDR1 MDHEN and CDR2 SYDVKM. The CDR3 loop reads CASSILAGGTQYF. CDR3 nucleotide sequence: TGTGCCAGCAGTATCCTAGCGGGCGGAACCCAGTACTTC.

The chain combines TRBV5-4 with TRBJ1-1, with D uncertain. V was cut by 0 bases and J by 1 base, with 10 bases left in between. The germline gives CDR1 SGHNT, CDR2 YYREEE (reference sequence). The CDR3 consists of 15 residues. CDR3 amino acids: CASSLDRHPNTEAFF. The CDR3 region has the DNA TGTGCCAGCAGCTTGGACAGACACCCGAACACTGAAGCTTTCTTT.

The CDR3 bases are TGTGCCACCAGCGGGATACTAGCGGCACTCAATGAGCAGTTCTTC. It encodes CATSGILAALNEQFF. The genes are TRBV15 and TRBJ2-1, with TRBD2 matching 8 bases. Germline V lookup: CDR1 LNHNV, CDR2 YYDKDF (reference sequence). This CDR3 contains 15 residues. Trimming took 5 bases from V and 6 from J; bases not matched to a gene: 9.

The chain joins TRBV27 to TRBJ2-3, with unresolved D. CDR1 and CDR2 from the germline V gene are MNHEY and SMNVEV (reference sequence). V shed 4 bases and J shed 0 bases, with 5 bases lying between them. The CDR3 totals 13 residues. CDR3 DNA: TGTGCCAGCAGTTCCCCAAGCACAGATACGCAGTATTTT. Its translation: CASSSPSTDTQYF.

The rearrangement joins TRBV6-5 to TRBJ1-4; D unresolved. Looked up from germline, CDR1 is MNHEY and CDR2 is SVGAGI. With 5 bases removed from V and 4 bases from J, the gap between germline ends came to 8 bases. The CDR3 loop spans 13 amino acids. The CDR3 bases are TGTGCCAGCAGTGATGAGGGTAATGAAAAACTGTTTTTT. Its translation is CASSDEGNEKLFF.

The CDR3 region has the DNA TGCGCCAGCAGGGGGGAAAACACCGGGGAGCTGTTTTTT. Its protein is CASRGENTGELFF. This chain links TRBV4-3 with TRBJ2-2; D is perhaps TRBD1 or TRBD2 (5 bases each). The CDR3 covers 13 residues. Germline assignment: CDR1 LGHNA and CDR2 YSLEER. V was cut by 6 bases and J by 2 bases, with 7 bases left in between.

This chain joins TRBV20-1 and TRBJ2-5; D assignment may be TRBD1 or TRBD2 (6 bases each). V was pared by 6 bases and J by 2 bases, with 13 bases between. Germline CDR1 reads DFQATT; CDR2 reads SNEGSKA (reference sequence). This CDR3 has 13 residues. CDR3 sequence: CSARRGVQETQYF. CDR3 nucleotides: TGCAGTGCCAGAAGGGGGGTTCAAGAGACCCAGTACTTC.

The genes are TRBV5-4 and TRBJ2-1, with a possible D match to TRBD2 (6 bases). This CDR3 comprises 13 residues. The V end was cut by 0 bases, the J end by 5 bases, with 6 bases between. Germline assignment: CDR1 SGHNT and CDR2 YYREEE (reference sequence). The CDR3 reads CASSLGEDNEQFF. Here the CDR3 DNA reads TGTGCCAGCAGCTTGGGGGAGGACAATGAGCAGTTCTTC.

This chain connects TRBV6-2 or TRBV6-3 to TRBJ2-3; D is possibly TRBD2 (5 bases). The V end was cut by 0 bases, the J end by 13 bases, with 17 bases between. The CDR3 runs 14 residues. The germline V gene has CDR1 MNHEY and CDR2 SVGEGT. This CDR3 is CASSYSGLGPGEYF. For the CDR3, the DNA is TGTGCCAGCAGTTACTCCGGTCTCGGGCCCGGGGAGTATTTT.